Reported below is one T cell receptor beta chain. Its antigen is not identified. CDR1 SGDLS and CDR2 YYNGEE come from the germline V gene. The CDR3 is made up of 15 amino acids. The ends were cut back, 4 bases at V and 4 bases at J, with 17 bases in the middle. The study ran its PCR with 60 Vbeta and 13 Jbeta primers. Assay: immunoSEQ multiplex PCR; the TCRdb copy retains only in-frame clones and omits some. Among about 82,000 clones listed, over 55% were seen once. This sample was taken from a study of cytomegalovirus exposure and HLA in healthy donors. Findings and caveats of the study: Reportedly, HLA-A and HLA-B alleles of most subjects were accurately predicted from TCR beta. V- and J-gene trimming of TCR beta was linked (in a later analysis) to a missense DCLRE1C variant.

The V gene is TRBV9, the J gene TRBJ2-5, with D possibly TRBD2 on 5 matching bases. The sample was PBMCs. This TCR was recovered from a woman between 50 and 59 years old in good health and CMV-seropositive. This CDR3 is CASSSSLGSSETQYF. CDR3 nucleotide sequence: TGTGCCAGCAGCTCCAGTTTGGGGAGTTCAGAGACCCAGTACTTC.